This T cell receptor beta chain appears in the sequencing data of a study of OX40 agonist ivuxolimab in advanced cancers. Overall study context: At approximately 80% male, the cohort had a mean age of approximately 64 years, ranging from about 20 to 80.

Profiled with immunoSEQ multiplex PCR; TCRdb holds only in-frame clones, not every one. Counted here are 70,000 to 95,000 clones, about 86% occurring once; the ten biggest clones make up 6% to 8%. Patients were ineligible given autoimmune disease history or systemic immunosuppression. V was shortened by 5 bases and J by 0 bases, with 13 bases between the two germline ends. The germline CDR1 and CDR2 sequences are KGHSH and LQKENI. CDR3 length: 16 residues. The chain is built from TRBV18 and TRBJ1-4, with D maybe TRBD1 (5 bases). The sequenced sample was CD4+ or CD8+ T cells sorted from blood, obtained in a trial of the OX40 agonist ivuxolimab. This TCR derives from an adult with an advanced solid tumor such as melanoma, head and neck, liver or kidney cancer. The CDR3 DNA is TGTGCCAGCTCATCAGACAGCCCTGCAACTAATGAAAAACTGTTTTTT. It translates to CASSSDSPATNEKLFF.